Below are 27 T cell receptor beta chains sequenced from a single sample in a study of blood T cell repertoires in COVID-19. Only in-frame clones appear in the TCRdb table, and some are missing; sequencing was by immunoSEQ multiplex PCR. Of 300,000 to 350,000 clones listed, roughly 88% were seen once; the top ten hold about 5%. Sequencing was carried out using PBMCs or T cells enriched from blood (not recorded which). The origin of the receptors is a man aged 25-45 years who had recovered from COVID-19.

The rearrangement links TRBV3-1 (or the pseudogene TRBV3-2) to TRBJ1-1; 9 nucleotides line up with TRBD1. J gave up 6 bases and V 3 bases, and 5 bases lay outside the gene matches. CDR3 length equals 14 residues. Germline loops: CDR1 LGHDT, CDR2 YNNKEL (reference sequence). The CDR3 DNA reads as TGTGCCAGCAGCCACGCCGGGACAGGGCCTGAAGCTTTCTTT. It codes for CASSHAGTGPEAFF.

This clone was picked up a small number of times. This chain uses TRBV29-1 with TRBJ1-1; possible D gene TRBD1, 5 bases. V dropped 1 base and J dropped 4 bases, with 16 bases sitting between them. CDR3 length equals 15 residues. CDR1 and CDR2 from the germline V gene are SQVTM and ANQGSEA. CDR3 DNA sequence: TGCAGCGTTGAAGGAGCTTTCTGGGGGGGCACTGAAGCTTTCTTT. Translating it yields CSVEGAFWGGTEAFF.

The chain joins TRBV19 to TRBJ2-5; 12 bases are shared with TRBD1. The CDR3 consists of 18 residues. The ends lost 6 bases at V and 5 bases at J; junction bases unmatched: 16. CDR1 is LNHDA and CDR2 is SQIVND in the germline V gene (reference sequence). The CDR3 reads CASRGRDRGHPSGETQYF. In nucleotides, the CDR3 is TGTGCCAGTAGGGGCCGGGACAGGGGGCACCCCTCCGGGGAGACCCAGTACTTC.

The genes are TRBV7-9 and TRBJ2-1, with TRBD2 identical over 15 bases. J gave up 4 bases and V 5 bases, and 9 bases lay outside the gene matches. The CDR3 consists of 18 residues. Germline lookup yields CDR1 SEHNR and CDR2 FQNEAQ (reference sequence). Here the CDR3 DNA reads TGTGCCAGCAGCCTCGGGACTAGCGGGGGGAGGCTATACAATGAGCAGTTCTTC. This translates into CASSLGTSGGRLYNEQFF.

CDR3 coding DNA: TGTGCCAGCAGCCAAGATTTCACAGGGAATTCCGGACTGTTTTTT. This sequence encodes CASSQDFTGNSGLFF. The chain links TRBV3-1 (or the pseudogene TRBV3-2) to TRBJ1-4, with D possibly being TRBD1 (6 bases). The CDR3 extends over 15 amino acids. Trimming shortened V by 0 bases and J by 13 bases, and 18 bases separated the two germline ends. CDR1 is LGHDT and CDR2 is YNNKEL in the germline V gene (reference sequence).

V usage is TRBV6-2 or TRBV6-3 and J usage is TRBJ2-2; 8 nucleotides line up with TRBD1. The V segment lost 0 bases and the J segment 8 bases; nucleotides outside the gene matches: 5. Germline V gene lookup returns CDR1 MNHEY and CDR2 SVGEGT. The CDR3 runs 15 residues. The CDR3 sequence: CASSYSTGVGGELFF. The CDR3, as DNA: TGTGCCAGCAGTTACTCGACAGGGGTAGGAGGGGAGCTGTTTTTT.

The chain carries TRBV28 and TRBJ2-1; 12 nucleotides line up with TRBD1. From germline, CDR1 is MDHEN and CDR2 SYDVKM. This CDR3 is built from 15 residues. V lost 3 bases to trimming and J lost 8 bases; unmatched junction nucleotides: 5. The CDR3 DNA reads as TGTGCCAGCAGTTTGGGGACAGGGGGCATCTATGAGCAGTTCTTC. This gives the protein CASSLGTGGIYEQFF.

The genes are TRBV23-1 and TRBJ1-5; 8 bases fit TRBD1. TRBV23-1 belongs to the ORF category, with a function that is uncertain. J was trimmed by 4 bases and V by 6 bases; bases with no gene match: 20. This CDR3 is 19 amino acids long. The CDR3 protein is CASSPQRVDRGVWNQPQHF. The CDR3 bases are TGCGCCAGCAGCCCACAAAGGGTCGACAGGGGAGTATGGAATCAGCCCCAGCATTTT.

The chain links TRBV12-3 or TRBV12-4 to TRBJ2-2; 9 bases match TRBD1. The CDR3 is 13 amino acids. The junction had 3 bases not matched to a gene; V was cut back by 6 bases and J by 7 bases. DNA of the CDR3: TGTGCCAGCAGAAGGACAGGGGTCGGGGAGCTGTTTTTT. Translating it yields CASRRTGVGELFF.

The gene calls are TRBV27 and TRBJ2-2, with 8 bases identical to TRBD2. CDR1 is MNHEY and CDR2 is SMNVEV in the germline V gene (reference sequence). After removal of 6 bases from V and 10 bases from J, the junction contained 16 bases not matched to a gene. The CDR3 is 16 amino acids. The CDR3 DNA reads TGTGCCAGCAGGGGACTGGCGGGGGGAAACCCGGTGGAGCTGTTTTTT. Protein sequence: CASRGLAGGNPVELFF.

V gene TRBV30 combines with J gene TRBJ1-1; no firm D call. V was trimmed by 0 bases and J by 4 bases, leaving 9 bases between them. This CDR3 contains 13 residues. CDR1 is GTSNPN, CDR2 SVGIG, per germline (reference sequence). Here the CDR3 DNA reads TGTGCCTGGAGTGTATGGCGGGGCACTGAAGCTTTCTTT. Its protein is CAWSVWRGTEAFF.

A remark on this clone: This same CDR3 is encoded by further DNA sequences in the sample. The CDR3 nucleotides are TGTGCCAGCAGCCCCCCGGGTTCACCCCTCCACTTT. Protein: CASSPPGSPLHF. The rearrangement joins TRBV28 to TRBJ1-6; D is ambiguous. Germline CDR1 and CDR2: MDHEN and SYDVKM. Trimming removed 6 bases from V and 9 bases from J, with 9 bases in between. This CDR3 is 12 amino acids long.

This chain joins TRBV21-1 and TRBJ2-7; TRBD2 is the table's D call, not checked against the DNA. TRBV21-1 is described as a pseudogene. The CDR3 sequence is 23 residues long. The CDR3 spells CASSKVLELRATSGGALSYEQYF. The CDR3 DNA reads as TGTGCCAGCAGCAAAGTGTTGGAATTAAGGGCGACTAGCGGGGGGGCCCTCTCCTACGAGCAGTACTTC.

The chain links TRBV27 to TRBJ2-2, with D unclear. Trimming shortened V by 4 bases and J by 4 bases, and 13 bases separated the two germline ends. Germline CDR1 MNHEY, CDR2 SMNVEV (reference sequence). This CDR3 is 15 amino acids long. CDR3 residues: CASSSASSVTGELFF. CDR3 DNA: TGTGCCAGCAGTTCCGCTAGTTCGGTCACCGGGGAGCTGTTTTTT.

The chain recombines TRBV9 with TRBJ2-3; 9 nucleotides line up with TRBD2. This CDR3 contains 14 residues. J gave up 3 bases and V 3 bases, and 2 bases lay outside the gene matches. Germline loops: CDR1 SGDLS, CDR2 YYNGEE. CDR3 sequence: CASSASGGTDTQYF. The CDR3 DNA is TGTGCCAGCAGCGCGAGCGGGGGGACAGATACGCAGTATTTT.

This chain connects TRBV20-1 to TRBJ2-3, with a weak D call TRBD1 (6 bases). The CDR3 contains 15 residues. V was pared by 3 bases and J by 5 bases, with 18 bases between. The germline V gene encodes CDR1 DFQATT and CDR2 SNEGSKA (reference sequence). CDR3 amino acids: CSASSWGRKLDTQYF. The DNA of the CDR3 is TGCAGTGCTAGTTCGTGGGGGCGGAAACTAGATACGCAGTATTTT.

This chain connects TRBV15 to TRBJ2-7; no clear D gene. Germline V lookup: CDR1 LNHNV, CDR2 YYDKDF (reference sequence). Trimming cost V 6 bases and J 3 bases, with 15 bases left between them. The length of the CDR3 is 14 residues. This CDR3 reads CATSPEPGFYEQYF. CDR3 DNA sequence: TGTGCCACCAGTCCTGAGCCCGGGTTCTACGAGCAGTACTTC. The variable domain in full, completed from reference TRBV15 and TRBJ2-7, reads DAMVIQNPRYQVTQFGKPVTLSCSQTLNHNVMYWYQQKSSQAPKLLFHYYDKDFNNEADTPDNFQSRRPNTSFCFLDIRSPGLGDTAMYLCATSPEPGFYEQYFGPGTRLTVT.

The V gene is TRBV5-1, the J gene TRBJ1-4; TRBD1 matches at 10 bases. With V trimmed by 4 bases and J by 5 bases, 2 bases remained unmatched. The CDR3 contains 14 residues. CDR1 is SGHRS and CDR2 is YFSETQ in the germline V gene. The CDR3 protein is CASSPGQGNEKLFF. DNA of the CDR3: TGCGCCAGCAGCCCGGGACAGGGGAATGAAAAACTGTTTTTT.

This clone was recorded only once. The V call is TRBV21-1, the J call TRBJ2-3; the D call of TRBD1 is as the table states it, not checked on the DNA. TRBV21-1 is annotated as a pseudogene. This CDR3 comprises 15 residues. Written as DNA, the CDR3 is TGTGCCAGCAGCGCTCCGGGACAGGGAAAAGATACGCAGTATTTT. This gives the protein CASSAPGQGKDTQYF.

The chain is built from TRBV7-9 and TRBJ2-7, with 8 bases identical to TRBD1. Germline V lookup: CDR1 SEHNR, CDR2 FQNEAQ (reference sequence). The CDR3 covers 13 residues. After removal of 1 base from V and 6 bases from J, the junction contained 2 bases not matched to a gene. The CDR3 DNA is TGTGCCAGCAGCTTAGGGACAGGGCGCGAGCAGTACTTC. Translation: CASSLGTGREQYF.

CDR3 nucleotides: TGCAGCGTTCCTACAGGGCCCGGTGAAAAACTGTTTTTT. It specifies CSVPTGPGEKLFF. The chain couples TRBV29-1 to TRBJ1-4; D is possibly TRBD1 (6 bases). This CDR3 comprises 13 residues. Germline V CDR1 and CDR2: SQVTM, ANQGSEA. Trimming removed 5 bases at V and 7 bases at J, with 14 bases between.

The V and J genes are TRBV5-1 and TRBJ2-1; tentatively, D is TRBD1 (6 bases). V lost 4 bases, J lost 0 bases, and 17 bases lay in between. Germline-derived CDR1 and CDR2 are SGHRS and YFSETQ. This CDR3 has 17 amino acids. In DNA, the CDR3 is TGCGCCAGCAGCCGACGGAACACAGGGAGCTCCTACAATGAGCAGTTCTTC. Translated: CASSRRNTGSSYNEQFF.

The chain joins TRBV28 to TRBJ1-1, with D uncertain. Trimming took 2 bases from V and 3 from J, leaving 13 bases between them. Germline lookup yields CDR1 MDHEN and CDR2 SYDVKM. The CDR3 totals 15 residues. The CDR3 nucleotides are TGTGCCAGCAGTTTAAGGGTAGGGAGGGACACTGAAGCTTTCTTT. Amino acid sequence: CASSLRVGRDTEAFF. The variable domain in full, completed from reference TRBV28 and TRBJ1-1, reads DVKVTQSSRYLVKRTGEKVFLECVQDMDHENMFWYRQDPGLGLRLIYFSYDVKMKEKGDIPEGYSVSREKKERFSLILESASTNQTSMYLCASSLRVGRDTEAFFGQGTRLTVV.

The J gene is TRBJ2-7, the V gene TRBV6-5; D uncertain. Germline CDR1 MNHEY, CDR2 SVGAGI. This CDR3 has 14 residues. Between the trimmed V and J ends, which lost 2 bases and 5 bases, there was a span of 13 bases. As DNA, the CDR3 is TGTGCCAGCAGTTACCATCCCTCCCAGAACGAGCAGTACTTC. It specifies CASSYHPSQNEQYF.

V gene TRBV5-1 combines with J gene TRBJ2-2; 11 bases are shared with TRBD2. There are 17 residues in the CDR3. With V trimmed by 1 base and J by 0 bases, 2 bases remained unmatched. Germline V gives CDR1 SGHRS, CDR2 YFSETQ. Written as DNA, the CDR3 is TGCGCCAGCAGCTTGCTAGCGGGGGGCCCGAACACCGGGGAGCTGTTTTTT. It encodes CASSLLAGGPNTGELFF.

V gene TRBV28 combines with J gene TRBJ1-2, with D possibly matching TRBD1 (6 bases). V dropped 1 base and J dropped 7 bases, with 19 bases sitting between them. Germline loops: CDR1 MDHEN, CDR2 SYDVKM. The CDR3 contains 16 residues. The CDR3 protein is CASSLSGQRVARGYTF. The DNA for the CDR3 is TGTGCCAGCAGTTTATCGGGACAAAGAGTCGCACGTGGCTACACCTTC.

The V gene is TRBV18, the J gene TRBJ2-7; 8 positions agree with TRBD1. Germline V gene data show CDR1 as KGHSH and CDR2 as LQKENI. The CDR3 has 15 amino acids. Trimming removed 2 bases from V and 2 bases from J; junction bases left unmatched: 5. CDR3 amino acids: CASSPGTGRTYEQYF. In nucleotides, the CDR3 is TGTGCCAGCTCACCAGGGACAGGCCGAACCTACGAGCAGTACTTC.